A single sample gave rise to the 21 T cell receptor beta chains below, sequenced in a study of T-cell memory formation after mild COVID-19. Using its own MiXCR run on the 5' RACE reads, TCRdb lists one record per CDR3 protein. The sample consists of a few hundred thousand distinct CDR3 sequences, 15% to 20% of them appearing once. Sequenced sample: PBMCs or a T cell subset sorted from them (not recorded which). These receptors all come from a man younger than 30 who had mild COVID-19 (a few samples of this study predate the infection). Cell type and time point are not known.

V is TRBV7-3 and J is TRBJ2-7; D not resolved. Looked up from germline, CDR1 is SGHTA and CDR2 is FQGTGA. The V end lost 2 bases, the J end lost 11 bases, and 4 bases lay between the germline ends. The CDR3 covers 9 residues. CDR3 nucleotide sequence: TGTGCCAGCAGCTTAGGCGAGTACTTC. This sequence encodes CASSLGEYF.

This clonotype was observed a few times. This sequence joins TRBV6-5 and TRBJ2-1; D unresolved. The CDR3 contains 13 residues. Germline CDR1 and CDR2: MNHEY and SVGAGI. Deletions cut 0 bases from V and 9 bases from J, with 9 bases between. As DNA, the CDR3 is TGTGCCAGCAGTTACTCTCGTGCTACTGAGCAGTTCTTC. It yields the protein CASSYSRATEQFF.

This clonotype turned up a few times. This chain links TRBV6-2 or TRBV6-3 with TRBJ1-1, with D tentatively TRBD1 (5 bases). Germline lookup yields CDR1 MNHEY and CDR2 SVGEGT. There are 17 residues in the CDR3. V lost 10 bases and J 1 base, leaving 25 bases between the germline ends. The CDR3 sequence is CATTEAPLRGGNTEAFF. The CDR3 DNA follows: TGTGCCACCACCGAAGCCCCACTACGGGGGGGGAACACTGAAGCTTTCTTT.

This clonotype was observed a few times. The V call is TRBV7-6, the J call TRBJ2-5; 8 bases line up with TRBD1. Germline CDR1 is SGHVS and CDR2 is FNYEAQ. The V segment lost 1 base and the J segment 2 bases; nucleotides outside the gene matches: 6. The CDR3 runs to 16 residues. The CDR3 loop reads CASSLGTGTGQETQYF. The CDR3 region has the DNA TGTGCCAGCAGCTTAGGGACGGGGACAGGTCAAGAGACCCAGTACTTC.

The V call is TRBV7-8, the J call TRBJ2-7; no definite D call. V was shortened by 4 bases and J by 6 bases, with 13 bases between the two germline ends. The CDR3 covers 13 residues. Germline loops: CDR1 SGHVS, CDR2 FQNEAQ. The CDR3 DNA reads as TGTGCCAGCAGCTCCCGCAGGCGGCTCGAGCAGTACGTC. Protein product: CASSSRRRLEQYV.

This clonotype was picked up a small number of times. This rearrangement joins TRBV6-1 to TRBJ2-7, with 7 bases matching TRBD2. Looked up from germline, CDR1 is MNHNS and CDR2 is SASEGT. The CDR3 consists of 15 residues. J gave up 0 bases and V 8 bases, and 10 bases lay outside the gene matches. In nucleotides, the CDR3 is TGTGCCAGCTCCGAAGGGAGGGCAGCCTCCTACGAGCAGTACGTC. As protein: CASSEGRAASYEQYV.

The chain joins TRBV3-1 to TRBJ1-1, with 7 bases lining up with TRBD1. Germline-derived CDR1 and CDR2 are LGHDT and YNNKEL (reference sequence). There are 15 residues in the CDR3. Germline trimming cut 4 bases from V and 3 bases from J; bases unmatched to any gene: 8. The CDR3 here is CASSLGTELYTEAFF. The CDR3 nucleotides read TGTGCCAGCAGCCTGGGGACAGAGCTTTACACTGAAGCTTTCTTT.

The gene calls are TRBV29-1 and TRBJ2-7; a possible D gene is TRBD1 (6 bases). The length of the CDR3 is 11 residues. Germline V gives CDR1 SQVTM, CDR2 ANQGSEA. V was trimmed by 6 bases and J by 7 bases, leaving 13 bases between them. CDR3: CSVAEGGEQYV. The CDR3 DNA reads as TGCAGCGTGGCCGAAGGGGGAGAGCAGTACGTC.

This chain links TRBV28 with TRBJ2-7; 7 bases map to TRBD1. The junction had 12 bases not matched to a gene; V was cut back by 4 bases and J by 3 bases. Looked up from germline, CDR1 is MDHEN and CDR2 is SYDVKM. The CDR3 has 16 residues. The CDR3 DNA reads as TGTGCCAGCAGTTACGCCGACCGGGACAGATTCTACGAGCAGTACGTC. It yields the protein CASSYADRDRFYEQYV.

In nucleotides, the CDR3 is TGCGCCAGCAGGGACAGAACGTTTATTGGGACCCAGTACTTC. Protein sequence: CASRDRTFIGTQYF. The chain recombines TRBV5-1 with TRBJ2-5; maybe TRBD1 (6 bases). Germline CDR1 and CDR2: SGHRS and YFSETQ. V was clipped by 5 bases and J by 7 bases, with 18 bases between them. The CDR3 covers 14 residues.

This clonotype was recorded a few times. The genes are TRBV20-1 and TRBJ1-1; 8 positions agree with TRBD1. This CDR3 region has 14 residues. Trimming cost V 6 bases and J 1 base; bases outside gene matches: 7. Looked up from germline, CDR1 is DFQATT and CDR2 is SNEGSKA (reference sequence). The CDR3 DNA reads TGCAGTGCGGAACAGGGGGTGAAGAACACTGAAGCTTTCTTT. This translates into CSAEQGVKNTEAFF.

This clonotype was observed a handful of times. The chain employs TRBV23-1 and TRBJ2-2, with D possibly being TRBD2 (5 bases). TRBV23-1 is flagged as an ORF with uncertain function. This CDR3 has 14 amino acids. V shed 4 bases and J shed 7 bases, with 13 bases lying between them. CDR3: CASSLPGSGGELFF. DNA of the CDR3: TGCGCCAGCAGTCTACCGGGGTCTGGCGGGGAGCTGTTTTTT.

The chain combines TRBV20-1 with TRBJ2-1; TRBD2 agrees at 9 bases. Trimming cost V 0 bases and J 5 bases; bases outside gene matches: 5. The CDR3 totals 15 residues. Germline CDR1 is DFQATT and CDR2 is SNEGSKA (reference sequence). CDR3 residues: CSAREPSGVDNEQFF. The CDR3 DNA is TGCAGTGCTAGAGAGCCTAGCGGGGTGGACAATGAGCAGTTCTTC.

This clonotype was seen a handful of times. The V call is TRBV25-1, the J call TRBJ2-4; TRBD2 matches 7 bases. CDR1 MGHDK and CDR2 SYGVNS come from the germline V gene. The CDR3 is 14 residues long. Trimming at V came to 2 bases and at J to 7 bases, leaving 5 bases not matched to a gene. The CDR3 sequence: CASSEGGEGNIQYF. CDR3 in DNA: TGTGCCAGCAGTGAAGGCGGGGAGGGGAACATTCAGTACTTC.

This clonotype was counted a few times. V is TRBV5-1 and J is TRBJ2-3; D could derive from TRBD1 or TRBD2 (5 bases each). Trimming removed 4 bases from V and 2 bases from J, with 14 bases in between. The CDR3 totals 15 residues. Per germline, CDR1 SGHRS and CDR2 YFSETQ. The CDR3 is CASSPDSGLTDTQYF. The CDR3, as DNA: TGCGCCAGCAGCCCCGACAGTGGACTCACAGATACGCAGTATTTT. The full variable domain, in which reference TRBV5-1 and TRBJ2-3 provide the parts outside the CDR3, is KAGVTQTPRYLIKTRGQQVTLSCSPISGHRSVSWYQQTPGQGLQFLFEYFSETQRNKGNFPGRFSGRQFSNSRSEMNVSTLELGDSALYLCASSPDSGLTDTQYFGPGTRLTVL.

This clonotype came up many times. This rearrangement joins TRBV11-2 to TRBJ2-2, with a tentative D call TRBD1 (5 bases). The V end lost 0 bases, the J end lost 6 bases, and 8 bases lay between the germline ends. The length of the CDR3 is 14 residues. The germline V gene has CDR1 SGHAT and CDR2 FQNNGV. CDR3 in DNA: TGTGCCAGCAGCTTAGATGGGGCGCCCGGGGAGCTGTTTTTT. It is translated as CASSLDGAPGELFF.

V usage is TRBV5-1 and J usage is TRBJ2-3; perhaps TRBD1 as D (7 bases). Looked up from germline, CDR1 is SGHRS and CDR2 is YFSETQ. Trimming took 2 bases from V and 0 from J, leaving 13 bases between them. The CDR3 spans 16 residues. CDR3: CASSFSTGTSTDTQYF. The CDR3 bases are TGCGCCAGCAGCTTCTCGACAGGGACTAGCACAGATACGCAGTATTTT.

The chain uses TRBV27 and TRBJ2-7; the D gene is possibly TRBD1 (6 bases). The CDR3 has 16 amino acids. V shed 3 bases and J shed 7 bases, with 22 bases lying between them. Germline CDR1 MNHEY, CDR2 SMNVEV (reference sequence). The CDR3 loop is CASSFRYDSQGVEQYF. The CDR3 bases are TGTGCCAGCAGTTTCCGTTACGATTCACAGGGAGTTGAGCAGTACTTC.

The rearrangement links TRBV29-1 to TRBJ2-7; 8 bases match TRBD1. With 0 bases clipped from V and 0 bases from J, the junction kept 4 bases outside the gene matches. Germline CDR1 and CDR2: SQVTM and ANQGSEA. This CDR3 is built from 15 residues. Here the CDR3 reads CSVEEGDRSSYEQYF. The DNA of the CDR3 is TGCAGCGTTGAAGAAGGGGACAGGAGCTCCTACGAGCAGTACTTC.

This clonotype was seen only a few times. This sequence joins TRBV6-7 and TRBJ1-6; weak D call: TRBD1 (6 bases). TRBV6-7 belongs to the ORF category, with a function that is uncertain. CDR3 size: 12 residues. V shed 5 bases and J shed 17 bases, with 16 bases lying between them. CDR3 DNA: TGTGCCAGCAGTGAACAGGGTTTTCGAGTCCACTTT. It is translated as CASSEQGFRVHF.

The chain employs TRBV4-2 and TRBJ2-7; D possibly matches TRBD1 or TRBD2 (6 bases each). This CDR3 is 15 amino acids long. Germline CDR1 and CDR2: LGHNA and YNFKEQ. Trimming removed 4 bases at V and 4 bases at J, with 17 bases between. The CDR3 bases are TGTGCCAGCAGCCTCGGAAGGGGGGTACCATACGAGCAGTACTTC. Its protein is CASSLGRGVPYEQYF.